The 26 T cell receptor beta chains presented below share a single source sample, sequenced in a study of T cell responses to AZD1222 COVID-19 vaccine. Data came from immunoSEQ multiplex PCR; TCRdb stores just in-frame clones and leaves some out. The table shows 55,000 to 90,000 clones, with less than 90% occurring only once. Sequencing used peripheral blood, obtained on day 0 of AZD1222 vaccination. All receptors derive from an adult in good health.

This chain links TRBV7-2 with TRBJ1-2; 7 bases match TRBD1. The CDR3 extends over 13 amino acids. Germline trimming cut 5 bases from V and 13 bases from J; bases unmatched to any gene: 13. The V gene's germline CDR1 is SGHTA and CDR2 FQGNSA. The CDR3 nucleotides read TGTGCCAGCAGCCCAGGGGGACGGGTGGGATGCACCTTC. It codes for CASSPGGRVGCTF.

This clone has only a few counts. This chain uses TRBV3-1 (or the pseudogene TRBV3-2) with TRBJ2-3; TRBD2 is a possible D gene (6 bases). V lost 3 bases to trimming and J lost 4 bases, with 17 bases between them. The CDR3 is 16 residues long. CDR1 and CDR2 (germline): LGHDT, YNNKEL (reference sequence). Here the CDR3 reads CASSHLGGAFPDTQYF. The DNA of the CDR3 is TGTGCCAGCAGCCACTTGGGCGGGGCCTTCCCAGATACGCAGTATTTT.

This clone was seen just once. This chain connects TRBV28 to TRBJ1-1, with 8 positions matching TRBD1. The CDR3 loop spans 13 amino acids. The junction had 6 bases not matched to a gene; V was cut back by 5 bases and J by 7 bases. Germline CDR1 reads MDHEN; CDR2 reads SYDVKM. CDR3 loop: CASSTGGRFEAFF. CDR3 DNA: TGTGCCAGCAGTACAGGGGGACGATTTGAAGCTTTCTTT.

The rearrangement uses TRBV28 and TRBJ2-5; tentatively, D is TRBD1 or TRBD2 (6 bases each). The length of the CDR3 is 13 residues. Germline CDR1 is MDHEN and CDR2 is SYDVKM. The V end was cut by 6 bases, the J end by 5 bases, with 13 bases between. This CDR3 is CASSRGTFETQYF. The CDR3 DNA reads TGTGCCAGCAGCCGCGGGACATTTGAGACCCAGTACTTC.

V usage is TRBV19 and J usage is TRBJ1-2; no clear D gene. The CDR3 contains 15 residues. Trimming stripped 2 bases from V and 2 bases from J, with 12 bases between. The germline CDR1 and CDR2 sequences are LNHDA and SQIVND (reference sequence). CDR3 amino acids: CASSISNSGNYGYTF. The CDR3 region has the DNA TGTGCCAGTAGTATAAGTAATTCCGGGAACTATGGCTACACCTTC.

Only a few counts were recorded for this clone. This chain joins TRBV6-1 and TRBJ1-6, with D uncertain. Germline values: CDR1 MNHNS, CDR2 SASEGT. This CDR3 comprises 14 residues. Trimming left V 3 bases short and J 7 bases short, with 10 bases between. CDR3 nucleotide sequence: TGTGCCAGCAGTGATGGGTATCAGAATTCACCCCTCCACTTT. Translating gives CASSDGYQNSPLHF.

The V gene is TRBV10-3, the J gene TRBJ1-1, with 7 bases aligning to TRBD1. The CDR3 covers 13 residues. Germline CDR1 and CDR2: ENHRY and SYGVKD. V lost 6 bases, J lost 4 bases, and 5 bases stayed unmatched. Written as DNA, the CDR3 is TGTGCCATCAGCGGGGAGGGGGCCACTGAAGCTTTCTTT. It is translated as CAISGEGATEAFF.

The chain combines TRBV7-9 with TRBJ2-3; 10 bases agree with TRBD2. After removal of 2 bases from V and 3 bases from J, the junction contained 11 bases not matched to a gene. Germline V gene lookup returns CDR1 SEHNR and CDR2 FQNEAQ (reference sequence). The CDR3 contains 18 residues. CDR3 DNA: TGTGCCAGCAGCTTAACAGCGGGGGGGCCCCTGGGGACAGATACGCAGTATTTT. Translating it yields CASSLTAGGPLGTDTQYF.

This rearrangement joins TRBV4-1 to TRBJ1-5, with TRBD1 as a possible D gene (6 bases). There are 17 residues in the CDR3. The germline gives CDR1 MGHRA, CDR2 YSYEKL. V shed 4 bases and J shed 0 bases, with 16 bases lying between them. For the CDR3, the DNA is TGCGCCAGCAGCCCTGAAATAACAGGGACTAGCAATCAGCCCCAGCATTTT. This codes for CASSPEITGTSNQPQHF.

CDR3 sequence reads: CATSPSREAGNGYTF. Written as DNA, the CDR3 is TGTGCCACCAGCCCCTCTCGCGAGGCAGGGAATGGCTACACCTTC. This sequence joins TRBV15 and TRBJ1-2; a possible D gene is TRBD1 (5 bases). V lost 5 bases to trimming and J lost 6 bases, with 19 bases between them. The CDR3 has 15 residues. Per germline, CDR1 LNHNV and CDR2 YYDKDF (reference sequence).

The chain couples TRBV27 to TRBJ2-3, with D unclear. The CDR3 is 16 amino acids. Per germline, CDR1 MNHEY and CDR2 SMNVEV (reference sequence). Between the trimmed V and J ends, which lost 6 bases and 4 bases, there was a span of 20 bases. This CDR3 is CASRPAFTKGPDTQYF. The CDR3 region has the DNA TGTGCCAGCAGACCCGCTTTCACCAAAGGCCCAGATACGCAGTATTTT.

The CDR3 loop is CASSPRQGHTEAFF. The CDR3 bases are TGCGCCAGCAGCCCGCGACAGGGCCACACTGAAGCTTTCTTT. The gene calls are TRBV5-1 and TRBJ1-1, with TRBD1 matching over 7 bases. In germline, CDR1 is SGHRS, CDR2 YFSETQ. The CDR3 has 14 amino acids. J gave up 3 bases and V 4 bases, and 6 bases lay outside the gene matches.

The rearrangement uses TRBV5-1 and TRBJ1-3; TRBD1 might be the D (5 bases). The CDR3 is 17 amino acids. Between the trimmed V and J ends, which lost 1 base and 0 bases, there was a span of 14 bases. The V gene's germline CDR1 is SGHRS and CDR2 YFSETQ. Written as DNA, the CDR3 is TGCGCCAGCAGCTTGAGGGGACCCACGCTCTCTGGAAACACCATATATTTT. As protein: CASSLRGPTLSGNTIYF.

This clone occurred a few times. The CDR3 protein is CASSFARDAAYEQYF. CDR3 DNA sequence: TGTGCCAGCAGCTTCGCCCGGGACGCCGCCTACGAGCAGTACTTC. This chain joins TRBV7-3 and TRBJ2-7; either TRBD1 or TRBD2 may fit D (5 bases each). Germline assignment: CDR1 SGHTA and CDR2 FQGTGA. V was trimmed by 3 bases and J by 2 bases, leaving 14 bases between them. This CDR3 comprises 15 residues.

This chain links TRBV11-1 with TRBJ1-2; D gene uncertain. Trimming took 5 bases from V and 2 from J, leaving 9 bases between them. The CDR3 runs to 13 residues. In germline, CDR1 is SGHAT, CDR2 FQDESV (reference sequence). CDR3: CASSVTRNYGYTF. DNA of the CDR3: TGTGCCAGCAGCGTTACACGGAACTATGGCTACACCTTC.

The V and J genes are TRBV3-1 (or the pseudogene TRBV3-2) and TRBJ2-1; tentatively, D is TRBD1 (5 bases). Germline V gives CDR1 LGHDT, CDR2 YNNKEL (reference sequence). The CDR3 sequence is 15 residues long. Trimming stripped 1 base from V and 1 base from J, with 8 bases between. The CDR3 here is CASSQVDTSYNEQFF. In nucleotides, the CDR3 is TGTGCCAGCAGCCAAGTGGACACTTCCTACAATGAGCAGTTCTTC.

CDR3 loop: CASSLGPSGARGETQYF. DNA for the CDR3: TGCGCCAGCAGCTTGGGTCCTAGCGGGGCTAGAGGGGAGACCCAGTACTTC. V is TRBV5-1 and J is TRBJ2-5; 9 bases line up with TRBD2. In germline, CDR1 is SGHRS, CDR2 YFSETQ. The CDR3 extends over 17 amino acids. V lost 0 bases, J lost 5 bases, and 11 bases stayed unmatched.

This chain links TRBV7-6 with TRBJ1-4, with TRBD1 matching over 9 bases. The CDR3 runs 14 residues. Unmatched junction bases numbered 5, after V lost 4 bases and J lost 8 bases. The germline CDR1 and CDR2 sequences are SGHVS and FNYEAQ. Written as DNA, the CDR3 is TGTGCCAGCAGCTCCCGGACAGGGGAGGAAAAACTGTTTTTT. Translating it yields CASSSRTGEEKLFF.

The V gene is TRBV7-2, the J gene TRBJ2-1; 13 bases are shared with TRBD2. The CDR3 extends over 17 amino acids. V gave up 5 bases and J gave up 9 bases; unmatched junction bases: 13. Germline V gene sequence: CDR1 SGHTA, CDR2 FQGNSA. The CDR3 loop is CASSLLRTSGGGGEQFF. CDR3 nucleotide sequence: TGTGCCAGCAGCCTCCTGCGGACTAGCGGGGGAGGGGGTGAGCAGTTCTTC.

This clone has a handful of counts. The chain recombines TRBV11-3 with TRBJ2-3; D is possibly TRBD2 (5 bases). Trimming pared 7 bases from V and 0 bases from J, leaving 17 bases between. This CDR3 is built from 16 residues. Germline V gene sequence: CDR1 SGHNT, CDR2 YENEEA. The CDR3 here is CASKRWLALSTDTQYF. CDR3 in DNA: TGTGCCAGCAAGAGGTGGCTAGCTCTAAGCACAGATACGCAGTATTTT. Combining the CDR3 with reference TRBV11-3 and TRBJ2-3 gives the whole variable domain EAGVVQSPRYKIIEKKQPVAFWCNPISGHNTLYWYLQNLGQGPELLIRYENEEAVDDSQLPKDRFSAERLKGVDSTLKIQPAELGDSAVYLCASKRWLALSTDTQYFGPGTRLTVL.

V is TRBV6-1 and J is TRBJ2-7; no reliable D call. Trimming cost V 2 bases and J 8 bases, with 10 bases left between them. The CDR3 contains 12 residues. Germline assignment: CDR1 MNHNS and CDR2 SASEGT. CDR3: CASSEQQSKQYF. CDR3 coding DNA: TGTGCCAGCAGTGAACAACAATCTAAGCAGTACTTC.

J is TRBJ2-7 and V is TRBV5-1, with D perhaps matching TRBD2 (6 bases). V lost 4 bases and J 2 bases, leaving 28 bases between the germline ends. Germline V gene data show CDR1 as SGHRS and CDR2 as YFSETQ. The CDR3 is made up of 19 amino acids. This chain's CDR3 is CASSELHGDSEHRTYEQYF. The CDR3 nucleotides read TGCGCCAGCAGCGAACTACACGGGGACTCGGAACACCGCACCTACGAGCAGTACTTC.

The V call is TRBV5-4, the J call TRBJ1-3, with D tentatively TRBD1 (6 bases). The CDR3 has 15 residues. Trimming stripped 0 bases from V and 2 bases from J, with 9 bases between. CDR1 and CDR2 from the germline V gene are SGHNT and YYREEE (reference sequence). CDR3 amino acids: CASSLDGGPGNTIYF. For the CDR3, the DNA is TGTGCCAGCAGCTTGGACGGGGGCCCTGGAAACACCATATATTTT.

This chain connects TRBV7-6 to TRBJ2-5, with TRBD2 as a possible D gene (6 bases). The V and J ends lost 2 bases and 1 base respectively, with 14 bases between them. CDR3 size: 16 residues. Germline-derived CDR1 and CDR2 are SGHVS and FNYEAQ. Here the CDR3 reads CASSLTQTSLQETQYF. CDR3 nucleotide sequence: TGTGCCAGCAGCTTAACCCAGACTAGTCTCCAAGAGACCCAGTACTTC.

The chain is built from TRBV4-1 and TRBJ1-2, with D possibly being TRBD1 (6 bases). Per germline, CDR1 MGHRA and CDR2 YSYEKL. Trimming took 4 bases from V and 5 from J, leaving 14 bases between them. There are 14 residues in the CDR3. The DNA for the CDR3 is TGCGCCAGCAGCCGCAGACAGGTTGATTATGGCTACACCTTC. Protein: CASSRRQVDYGYTF.

The chain couples TRBV4-3 to TRBJ2-2; D not certain. Germline assignment: CDR1 LGHNA and CDR2 YSLEER. Trimming left V 0 bases short and J 6 bases short, with 8 bases between. This CDR3 is 14 amino acids long. The CDR3 here is CASSQDQEPGELFF. The CDR3 region has the DNA TGCGCCAGCAGCCAAGATCAAGAGCCCGGGGAGCTGTTTTTT.